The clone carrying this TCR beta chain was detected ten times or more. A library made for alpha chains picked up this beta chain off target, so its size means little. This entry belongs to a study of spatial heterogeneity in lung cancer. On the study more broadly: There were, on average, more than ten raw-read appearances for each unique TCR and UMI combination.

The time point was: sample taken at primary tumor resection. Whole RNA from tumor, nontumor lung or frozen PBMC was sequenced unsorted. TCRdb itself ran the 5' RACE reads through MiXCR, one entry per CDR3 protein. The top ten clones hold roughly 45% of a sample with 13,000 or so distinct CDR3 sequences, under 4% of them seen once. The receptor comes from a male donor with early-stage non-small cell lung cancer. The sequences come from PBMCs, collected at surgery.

CDR3 nucleotides: TGTGCCAGCAGCCAGAATGTTAGGAGCGCTAAAACAGATACGCAGTATTTT. Amino acid sequence: CASSQNVRSAKTDTQYF. This chain connects TRBV12-3 or TRBV12-4 to TRBJ2-3; D gene unclear. CDR3 length: 17 amino acids. The V end lost 6 bases, the J end lost 3 bases, and 22 bases lay between the germline ends.